This TCR beta chain was sequenced in a study of T cell responses to AZD1222 COVID-19 vaccine. CDR1 MDHEN and CDR2 SYDVKM come from the germline V gene. CDR3 size: 18 residues. Trimming shortened V by 1 base and J by 3 bases, and 18 bases separated the two germline ends. Regarding this clone: The antigen remains unidentified.

Findings and caveats of the study: Recipients of AZD1222 seropositive at baseline numbered only 5 or 6.

The table came from immunoSEQ multiplex PCR; TCRdb's copy has only in-frame clones and leaves some out. The sample contains about 150,000 clones, about 93% of which appear only once. The specimen comprised peripheral blood, sampled 28 days after the second AZD1222 dose. This sequence joins TRBV28 and TRBJ1-4; maybe TRBD1 (6 bases). The clonotype comes from an adult who received the AZD1222 COVID-19 vaccine. CDR3 region: CASSLSTGRGGSNEKLFF. The CDR3 DNA reads TGTGCCAGCAGTTTATCCACAGGTAGAGGGGGATCTAATGAAAAACTGTTTTTT.